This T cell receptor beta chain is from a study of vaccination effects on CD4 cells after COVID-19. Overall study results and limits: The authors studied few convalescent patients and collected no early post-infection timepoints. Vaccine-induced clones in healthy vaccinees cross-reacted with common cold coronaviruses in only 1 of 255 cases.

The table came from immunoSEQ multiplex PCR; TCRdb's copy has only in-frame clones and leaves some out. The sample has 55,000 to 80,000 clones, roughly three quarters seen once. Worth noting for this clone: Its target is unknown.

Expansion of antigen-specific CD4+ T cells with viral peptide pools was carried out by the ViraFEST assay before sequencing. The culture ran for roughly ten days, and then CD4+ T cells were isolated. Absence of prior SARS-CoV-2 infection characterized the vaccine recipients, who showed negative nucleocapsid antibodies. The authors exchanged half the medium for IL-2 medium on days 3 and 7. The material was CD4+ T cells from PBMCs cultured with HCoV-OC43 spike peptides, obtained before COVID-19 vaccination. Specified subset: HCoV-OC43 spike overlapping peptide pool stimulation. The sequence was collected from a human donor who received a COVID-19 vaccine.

Here the CDR3 DNA reads TGTGCCAGCTCACCAACCCTTCCTAGCGGGGGGAGCACAGATACGCAGTATTTT. This encodes CASSPTLPSGGSTDTQYF. The rearrangement joins TRBV18 to TRBJ2-3; 11 positions agree with TRBD2. Germline V CDR1 and CDR2: KGHSH, LQKENI. The junction had 7 bases not matched to a gene; V was cut back by 2 bases and J by 0 bases. This CDR3 has 18 residues.